This passage covers 14 T cell receptor beta chains from one sample sequenced in a study of cytomegalovirus exposure and HLA in healthy donors. The primer mix had 60 Vbeta and 13 Jbeta primers. Data came from immunoSEQ multiplex PCR; TCRdb stores just in-frame clones and leaves some out. Recorded for this sample: some 130,000 clones. Sequenced: PBMCs. The receptors derive from a woman aged 40 to 50 in good health and CMV-seropositive.

CDR3 loop: CSVESRDRPRGNTIYF. DNA for the CDR3: TGCAGCGTTGAGTCCCGGGACAGGCCGAGAGGAAACACCATATATTTT. This chain connects TRBV29-1 to TRBJ1-3; 8 nucleotides line up with TRBD1. In germline, CDR1 is SQVTM, CDR2 ANQGSEA. V shed 3 bases and J 4 bases; nucleotides not matched to a gene: 11. The CDR3 totals 16 residues.

The J gene is TRBJ2-6, the V gene TRBV6-6; 8 bases align to TRBD1. J was trimmed by 2 bases and V by 4 bases; bases with no gene match: 1. CDR1 and CDR2 (germline): MNHNY, SVGAGI (reference sequence). The CDR3 length is 15 residues. CDR3 in DNA: TGTGCCAGCAGTTTACAGGGGGCTGGGGCCAACGTCCTGACTTTC. This sequence encodes CASSLQGAGANVLTF.

The chain uses TRBV7-8 and TRBJ2-5; D gene ambiguous. The J call could be wrong; TRBJ2-7 is a better fit for the DNA end. This CDR3 has 11 residues. Germline V lookup: CDR1 SGHVS, CDR2 FQNEAQ. CDR3 coding DNA: TGTGCCAGCAGCTTAGAATACGAGCAGTACTTC. Residues: CASSLEYEQYF.

The chain joins TRBV27 to TRBJ1-2; 8 bases map to TRBD1. Trimming cost V 1 base and J 3 bases; bases outside gene matches: 4. The CDR3 extends over 15 amino acids. The germline CDR1 and CDR2 sequences are MNHEY and SMNVEV (reference sequence). CDR3 nucleotide sequence: TGTGCCAGCAGTTTATTTCCAGGGGGCGACTATGGCTACACCTTC. Translated: CASSLFPGGDYGYTF.

CDR3 in amino acids: CASSFTGGKSTEAFF. The DNA of the CDR3 is TGTGCCAGCAGCTTTACAGGGGGTAAGAGCACTGAAGCTTTCTTT. The rearrangement uses TRBV7-9 and TRBJ1-1; 8 nucleotides match TRBD1. Losses at the gene ends were 3 bases for V and 4 bases for J; bases not matched to a gene: 7. The CDR3 sequence is 15 residues long. Germline V lookup: CDR1 SEHNR, CDR2 FQNEAQ (reference sequence).

The V and J genes are TRBV7-2 and TRBJ1-1; no firm D call. The CDR3 covers 15 residues. Germline V gene sequence: CDR1 SGHTA, CDR2 FQGNSA. The V end was cut by 1 base, the J end by 5 bases, with 14 bases between. The CDR3 coding sequence is TGTGCCAGCAGCTTAGTTGCCTTACGGGATACTGAAGCTTTCTTT. Encoded protein: CASSLVALRDTEAFF.

The rearrangement joins TRBV7-8 to TRBJ2-3, with D maybe TRBD1 (5 bases). Germline loops: CDR1 SGHVS, CDR2 FQNEAQ. CDR3 length equals 12 residues. Trimming removed 4 bases at V and 6 bases at J, with 8 bases between. The CDR3 protein is CASSWKGDTQYF. In DNA, the CDR3 is TGTGCCAGCAGCTGGAAGGGGGATACGCAGTATTTT.

This rearrangement joins TRBV5-5 to TRBJ1-3, with D possibly being TRBD1 (6 bases). Germline V gene data show CDR1 as SGHKS and CDR2 as YYEKEE (reference sequence). V lost 0 bases, J lost 5 bases, and 9 bases lay in between. This CDR3 is built from 14 residues. DNA of the CDR3: TGTGCCAGCAGCTTGGACAGGGCCAGAAACACCATATATTTT. Translation: CASSLDRARNTIYF. The complete variable domain, with remaining parts taken from reference TRBV5-5 and TRBJ1-3, reads DAGVTQSPTHLIKTRGQQVTLRCSPISGHKSVSWYQQVLGQGPQFIFQYYEKEERGRGNFPDRFSARQFPNYSSELNVNALLLGDSALYLCASSLDRARNTIYFGEGSWLTVV.

The CDR3 DNA sequence: TGTGCCAGCTCACCTGACCTGGCCCCGGGCACTGAAGCTTTCTTT. This codes for CASSPDLAPGTEAFF. The J gene is TRBJ1-1, the V gene TRBV18, with unresolved D. Germline CDR1 is KGHSH and CDR2 is LQKENI. CDR3 length: 15 residues. The germline V and J ends were trimmed by 3 bases and 4 bases, with 15 bases remaining between them.

The chain recombines TRBV28 with TRBJ2-5; D gene unclear. The CDR3 sequence is 10 residues long. With 6 bases removed from V and 3 bases from J, the gap between germline ends came to 2 bases. Looked up from germline, CDR1 is MDHEN and CDR2 is SYDVKM. The CDR3 DNA follows: TGTGCCAGCAGCGAAGAGACCCAGTACTTC. Amino acid sequence: CASSEETQYF.

CDR3 bases: TGTGCCAGCAGCGTAGAAAGGGGCACTGAAGCTTTCTTT. Protein: CASSVERGTEAFF. The gene calls are TRBV9 and TRBJ1-1; possibly TRBD1 for D (5 bases). This CDR3 region has 13 residues. Germline CDR1 is SGDLS and CDR2 is YYNGEE. The V end lost 0 bases, the J end lost 4 bases, and 7 bases lay between the germline ends.

CDR3 region: CASSPVAGASYNEQFF. The CDR3 DNA reads as TGCGCCAGCAGCCCAGTAGCGGGAGCCTCCTACAATGAGCAGTTCTTC. The rearrangement uses TRBV5-1 and TRBJ2-1, with 9 bases that match TRBD2. Germline V lookup: CDR1 SGHRS, CDR2 YFSETQ. The CDR3 has 16 amino acids. Trimming took 4 bases from V and 0 from J; bases not matched to a gene: 5.

The chain carries TRBV7-2 and TRBJ2-1; tentatively, D is TRBD1 (5 bases). Trimming shortened V by 8 bases and J by 0 bases, and 11 bases separated the two germline ends. The CDR3 has 14 amino acids. CDR1 and CDR2 (germline): SGHTA, FQGNSA. Here the CDR3 reads CASWGGSSYNEQFF. The CDR3 DNA follows: TGTGCCAGCTGGGGCGGCAGCTCCTACAATGAGCAGTTCTTC.

This sequence joins TRBV4-1 and TRBJ1-2; 12 bases match TRBD1. This CDR3 is 15 amino acids long. Germline V CDR1 and CDR2: MGHRA, YSYEKL. Trimming removed 4 bases from V and 4 bases from J; junction bases left unmatched: 4. CDR3 sequence reads: CASSRDRGLAYGYTF. In DNA form, the CDR3 reads TGCGCCAGCAGCCGGGACAGGGGGCTGGCCTATGGCTACACCTTC.